This entry lists 12 T cell receptor beta chains sequenced from one sample in a study of T cell repertoires in cytomegalovirus infection. TCRdb used MiXCR to reprocess the reads, holding one entry per CDR3 protein. This repertoire shows 200,000 or so distinct CDR3 sequences, 25% to 30% found once; its top ten account for 30% to 35%. Sequencing was carried out using PBMCs. Receptors originate from a human donor in good health (CMV status not recorded). Some clones in this sample may be carry-over from other donors' samples.

The chain carries TRBV2 and TRBJ1-5, with 9 bases fitting TRBD1. CDR1 is SNHLY and CDR2 is FYNNEI in the germline V gene. The CDR3 consists of 15 residues. V dropped 3 bases and J dropped 6; count of bases not matched to a gene: 6. For the CDR3, the DNA is TGTGCCAGCAGTGAGGACAGGGGTATCGGTCAGCCCCAGCATTTT. This gives the protein CASSEDRGIGQPQHF.

The chain joins TRBV29-1 to TRBJ1-2; 7 bases match TRBD1. This CDR3 has 12 amino acids. V trimming: 6 bases; J trimming: 7 bases; junction bases outside the gene matches: 8. Germline CDR1 is SQVTM and CDR2 is ANQGSEA. For the CDR3, the DNA is TGCAGCGTAAAGACAGGGCGAGGTGGCTACACCTTC. Residues: CSVKTGRGGYTF.

This clonotype was seen a few times. The chain is built from TRBV7-9 and TRBJ1-1; D perhaps matches TRBD1 (6 bases). Germline V gene data show CDR1 as SEHNR and CDR2 as FQNEAQ (reference sequence). Trimming left V 1 base short and J 0 bases short, with 9 bases between. This CDR3 has 15 residues. CDR3: CASSLEGVMNTEAFF. Written as DNA, the CDR3 is TGTGCCAGCAGCTTAGAGGGGGTCATGAACACTGAAGCTTTCTTT. Based on the CDR3 plus reference TRBV7-9 and TRBJ1-1, the full variable domain is DTGVSQNPRHKITKRGQNVTFRCDPISEHNRLYWYRQTLGQGPEFLTYFQNEAQLEKSRLLSDRFSAERPKGSFSTLEIQRTEQGDSAMYLCASSLEGVMNTEAFFGQGTRLTVV.

V usage is TRBV5-1 and J usage is TRBJ1-6; no clear D gene. Germline CDR1 SGHRS, CDR2 YFSETQ. The CDR3 extends over 15 amino acids. V was shortened by 0 bases and J by 7 bases, with 11 bases between the two germline ends. The CDR3 here is CASSLAQDRNSPLHF. In DNA, the CDR3 is TGCGCCAGCAGCTTGGCCCAGGACCGGAATTCACCCCTCCACTTT. The entire variable domain, with the rest obtained from reference TRBV5-1 and TRBJ1-6, is as follows: KAGVTQTPRYLIKTRGQQVTLSCSPISGHRSVSWYQQTPGQGLQFLFEYFSETQRNKGNFPGRFSGRQFSNSRSEMNVSTLELGDSALYLCASSLAQDRNSPLHFGNGTRLTVT.

Regarding this clonotype: Possible read error: a much larger clone is one base away. The rearrangement links TRBV7-2 to TRBJ1-5; D is undetermined. Trimming took off 2 bases at V and 0 bases at J, with 5 bases between the two ends. The CDR3 runs 14 residues. From germline, CDR1 is SGHTA and CDR2 FQGNSA. The CDR3 bases are TGTGCCAGCAGCTTAAACAGTAGCAATCAGCCCCAGCATTTT. It codes for CASSLNSSNQPQHF.

Comments on this clonotype: Germline and junction disagree at one end, which may indicate a read error. This sequence joins TRBV7-7 and TRBJ2-2; possibly TRBD2 for D (6 bases). In germline, CDR1 is SSHAT, CDR2 FNYEAQ (reference sequence). The CDR3 has 15 residues. The chain's CDR3 is CASSLGLDSGGELFF. The CDR3 DNA sequence: TGTGCTAGCAGCTTAGGTCTAGATAGCGGCGGGGAGCTGTTTTTT.

There are many counts of this clonotype. V is TRBV7-2 and J is TRBJ1-2; no clear D gene. V was shortened by 3 bases and J by 8 bases, with 13 bases between the two germline ends. This CDR3 comprises 13 residues. Germline CDR1 is SGHTA and CDR2 is FQGNSA. The DNA of the CDR3 is TGTGCCAGCAGCTTCGAAGAGGTTAGAGGCTACACCTTC. This encodes CASSFEEVRGYTF.

This clonotype was recorded at least ten times. The V and J genes are TRBV6-6 and TRBJ1-2, with 7 bases identical to TRBD1. Looked up from germline, CDR1 is MNHNY and CDR2 is SVGAGI (reference sequence). The CDR3 has 15 amino acids. Trimming took 5 bases from V and 6 from J; bases not matched to a gene: 12. The CDR3 here is CASSPQGGRSDGYTF. The CDR3 bases are TGTGCCAGCAGTCCCCAGGGGGGGCGGTCTGATGGCTACACCTTC.

CDR3 residues: CASRPQTGTGYTF. The CDR3 DNA reads TGTGCCAGCAGACCCCAGACAGGGACTGGCTACACCTTC. The chain recombines TRBV27 with TRBJ1-2, with 7 bases lining up with TRBD1. Per germline, CDR1 MNHEY and CDR2 SMNVEV (reference sequence). The CDR3 runs to 13 residues. V lost 6 bases and J lost 7; bases outside the gene matches: 8.

The rearrangement joins TRBV29-1 to TRBJ1-1, with D possibly being TRBD1 (6 bases). The CDR3 runs to 12 residues. V dropped 7 bases and J dropped 5 bases, with 14 bases sitting between them. The germline CDR1 and CDR2 sequences are SQVTM and ANQGSEA. CDR3 sequence (DNA): TGCAGCGGAGGGGGGGCCTTTACTGAAGCTTTCTTT. This gives the protein CSGGGAFTEAFF.

This clonotype was seen a few times. The gene calls are TRBV11-2 and TRBJ1-4; D is unresolved. V was shortened by 7 bases and J by 2 bases, with 14 bases between the two germline ends. This CDR3 region has 15 residues. Germline values: CDR1 SGHAT, CDR2 FQNNGV. DNA for the CDR3: TGTGCCAGCACCTCGGGCCTACGGACTAATGAAAAACTGTTTTTT. This codes for CASTSGLRTNEKLFF.

J is TRBJ2-2 and V is TRBV7-2; unclear D gene. The V gene's germline CDR1 is SGHTA and CDR2 FQGNSA. With 2 bases removed from V and 3 bases from J, the gap between germline ends came to 13 bases. This CDR3 is 16 amino acids long. CDR3 in amino acids: CASSLSITVYTGELFF. CDR3 in DNA: TGTGCCAGCAGCTTATCCATAACGGTTTACACCGGGGAGCTGTTTTTT.